This T cell receptor (beta chain) was recovered during a study of T-cell reconstitution after alpha-beta-depleted transplantation in children. During its preparation, the TCRbeta library received unique molecular identifiers. MiXCR, applied by TCRdb to the PCR reads, yields one record per CDR3 protein. The sample holds 450,000 to 550,000 distinct CDR3 sequences, roughly an eighth seen once. V gave up 2 bases and J gave up 1 base, with 11 bases separating them. The CDR3 loop spans 16 amino acids. The sequencing here drew on PBMCs, mostly from graft donor cells, taken 180 days after TCRalphabeta/CD19-depleted stem cell transplant. This clonotype was sampled from a female patient aged 2-10 years who had a stem cell transplant for aplastic anemia, so the T cells may come from the graft donor. The chain carries TRBV12-3 or TRBV12-4 and TRBJ2-2; perhaps TRBD1 as D (5 bases). DNA of the CDR3: TGTGCCAGCAGTTTATTGAGACAGTTGAACACCGGGGAGCTGTTTTTT. Amino acid sequence: CASSLLRQLNTGELFF.